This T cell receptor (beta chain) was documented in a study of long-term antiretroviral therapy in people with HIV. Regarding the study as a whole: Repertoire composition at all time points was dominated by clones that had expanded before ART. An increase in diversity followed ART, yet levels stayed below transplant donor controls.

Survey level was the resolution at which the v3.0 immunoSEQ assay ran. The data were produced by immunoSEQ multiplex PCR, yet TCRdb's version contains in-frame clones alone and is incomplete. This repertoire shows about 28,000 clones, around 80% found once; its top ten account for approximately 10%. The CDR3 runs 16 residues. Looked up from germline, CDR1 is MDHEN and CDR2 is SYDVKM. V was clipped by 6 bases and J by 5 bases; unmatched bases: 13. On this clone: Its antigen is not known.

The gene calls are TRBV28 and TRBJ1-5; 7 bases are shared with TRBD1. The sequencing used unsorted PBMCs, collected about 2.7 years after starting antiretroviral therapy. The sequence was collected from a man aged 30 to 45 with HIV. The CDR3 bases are TGTGCCAGCAGCAACGGACAGGATCTCTTGGATCAGCCCCAGCATTTT. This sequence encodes CASSNGQDLLDQPQHF.